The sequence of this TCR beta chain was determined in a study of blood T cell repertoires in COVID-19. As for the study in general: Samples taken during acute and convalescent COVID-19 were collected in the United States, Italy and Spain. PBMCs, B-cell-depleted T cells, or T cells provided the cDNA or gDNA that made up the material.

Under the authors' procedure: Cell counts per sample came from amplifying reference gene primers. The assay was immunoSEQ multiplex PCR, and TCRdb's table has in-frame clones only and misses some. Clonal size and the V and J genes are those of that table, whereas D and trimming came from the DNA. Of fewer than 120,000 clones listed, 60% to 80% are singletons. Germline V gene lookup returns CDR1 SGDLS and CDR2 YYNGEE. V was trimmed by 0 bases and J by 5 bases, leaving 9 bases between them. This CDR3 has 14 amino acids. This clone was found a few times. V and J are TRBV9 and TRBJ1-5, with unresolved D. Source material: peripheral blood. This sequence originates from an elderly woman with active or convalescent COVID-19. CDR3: CASSVDPQDQPQHF. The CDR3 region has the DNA TGTGCCAGCAGCGTAGACCCCCAGGATCAGCCCCAGCATTTT. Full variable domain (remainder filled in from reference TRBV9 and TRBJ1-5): DSGVTQTPKHLITATGQRVTLRCSPRSGDLSVYWYQQSLDQGLQFLIQYYNGEERAKGNILERFSAQQFPDLHSELNLSSLELGDSALYFCASSVDPQDQPQHFGDGTRLSIL.